Listed here are 26 T cell receptor beta chains from one sample, sequenced in a study of technical replicates of blood from a handful of donors. Data came from immunoSEQ multiplex PCR; TCRdb stores just in-frame clones and leaves some out. The data show fewer than 45,000 clones, about 96% seen once. The sample comprised T cells isolated from PBMCs. Receptors were obtained from a human donor in good health.

The chain carries TRBV2 and TRBJ2-1, with TRBD1 matching over 8 bases. The CDR3 has 15 residues. The germline V gene encodes CDR1 SNHLY and CDR2 FYNNEI. The V and J ends lost 8 bases and 6 bases, in that order; junction bases with no gene match: 12. CDR3: CASGPRQGSGNEQFF. CDR3 bases: TGTGCCAGCGGACCCCGACAGGGGTCGGGCAATGAGCAGTTCTTC.

J is TRBJ2-1 and V is TRBV4-1, with D possibly matching TRBD1 (5 bases). Trimming pared 1 base from V and 5 bases from J, leaving 18 bases between. CDR3 size: 17 residues. CDR1 is MGHRA and CDR2 is YSYEKL in the germline V gene. This chain's CDR3 is CASSQVALLTANNEQFF. DNA for the CDR3: TGCGCCAGCAGCCAAGTGGCTTTATTGACAGCTAACAATGAGCAGTTCTTC.

The rearrangement links TRBV6-5 to TRBJ2-3; unclear D gene. CDR1 MNHEY and CDR2 SVGAGI come from the germline V gene. This CDR3 contains 12 residues. V shed 3 bases and J shed 8 bases, with 9 bases lying between them. The CDR3 coding sequence is TGTGCCAGCAGTTATAATGTTTTTACGCAGTATTTT. Its protein product is CASSYNVFTQYF.

The DNA for the CDR3 is TGTGCCAGCCGTACAATAGCGGCCCGCAATGAGCAGTTCTTC. It specifies CASRTIAARNEQFF. V is TRBV28 and J is TRBJ2-1; maybe TRBD2 (6 bases). V was clipped by 8 bases and J by 6 bases, with 17 bases between them. In germline, CDR1 is MDHEN, CDR2 SYDVKM. This CDR3 spans 14 amino acids. Drawing the rest from reference TRBV28 and TRBJ2-1, the complete variable domain is DVKVTQSSRYLVKRTGEKVFLECVQDMDHENMFWYRQDPGLGLRLIYFSYDVKMKEKGDIPEGYSVSREKKERFSLILESASTNQTSMYLCASRTIAARNEQFFGPGTRLTVL.

The rearrangement joins TRBV2 to TRBJ1-2, with 7 bases aligning to TRBD1. Germline assignment: CDR1 SNHLY and CDR2 FYNNEI. The V and J ends lost 7 bases and 3 bases, in that order; junction bases with no gene match: 2. The CDR3 extends over 12 amino acids. CDR3: CASTGTDYGYTF. CDR3 bases: TGTGCCAGCACCGGGACAGACTATGGCTACACCTTC.

The chain carries TRBV6-4 and TRBJ2-2, with 8 nucleotides matching TRBD1. Germline lookup yields CDR1 MRHNA and CDR2 SNTAGT. The CDR3 runs 14 residues. With 3 bases clipped from V and 7 bases from J, the junction kept 4 bases outside the gene matches. The CDR3 reads CASSERQGFGELFF. The CDR3 bases are TGTGCCAGCAGTGAACGACAGGGGTTCGGGGAGCTGTTTTTT.

This sequence joins TRBV7-9 and TRBJ2-7; 13 nucleotides match TRBD2. In germline, CDR1 is SEHNR, CDR2 FQNEAQ (reference sequence). This CDR3 has 17 residues. V shed 0 bases and J 7 bases; nucleotides not matched to a gene: 9. CDR3 sequence reads: CASSLALGLAGAEEQYF. The CDR3, as DNA: TGTGCCAGCAGCTTAGCGCTCGGACTAGCGGGAGCTGAGGAGCAGTACTTC.

The chain joins TRBV6-5 to TRBJ2-1; TRBD2 matches 9 bases. V dropped 5 bases and J dropped 5; count of bases not matched to a gene: 1. The CDR3 consists of 13 residues. CDR1 and CDR2 (germline): MNHEY, SVGAGI. The DNA for the CDR3 is TGTGCCAGCAGTAGCGGGAGGAACAATGAGCAGTTCTTC. Translating it yields CASSSGRNNEQFF.

Points on this clone: Distinct nucleotide sequences in the sample also encode this CDR3. The chain combines TRBV7-2 with TRBJ2-5; D is unclear. The CDR3 covers 11 residues. Deletions cut 3 bases from V and 5 bases from J, with 4 bases between. Per the germline V gene, CDR1 is SGHTA and CDR2 is FQGNSA. CDR3 region: CASSFSETQYF. The DNA of the CDR3 is TGTGCCAGCAGCTTTTCGGAGACCCAGTACTTC.

This chain links TRBV9 with TRBJ2-5; D unclear. Per the germline V gene, CDR1 is SGDLS and CDR2 is YYNGEE. This CDR3 spans 16 amino acids. V shed 0 bases and J shed 2 bases, with 14 bases lying between them. The CDR3 protein is CASSVGGVAVQETQYF. In DNA, the CDR3 is TGTGCCAGCAGCGTAGGTGGAGTTGCGGTACAAGAGACCCAGTACTTC. Variable domain in full (rest from reference TRBV9 and TRBJ2-5): DSGVTQTPKHLITATGQRVTLRCSPRSGDLSVYWYQQSLDQGLQFLIQYYNGEERAKGNILERFSAQQFPDLHSELNLSSLELGDSALYFCASSVGGVAVQETQYFGPGTRLLVL.

V gene TRBV4-1 combines with J gene TRBJ1-4, with 7 bases aligning to TRBD1. Trimming at V came to 8 bases and at J to 5 bases, leaving 8 bases not matched to a gene. This CDR3 has 14 residues. The germline V gene encodes CDR1 MGHRA and CDR2 YSYEKL. CDR3 coding DNA: TGCGCCAGCTCTCGACAGGGTGGAAATGAAAAACTGTTTTTT. Its translation is CASSRQGGNEKLFF.

The V call is TRBV30, the J call TRBJ1-2, with D unresolved. This CDR3 region has 12 residues. Germline V gene data show CDR1 as GTSNPN and CDR2 as SVGIG (reference sequence). V was trimmed by 2 bases and J by 4 bases, leaving 8 bases between them. The CDR3 DNA reads TGTGCCTGGAGTACGTGGGCCTATGGCTACACCTTC. Residues: CAWSTWAYGYTF.

The gene calls are TRBV5-1 and TRBJ1-1; D is uncertain. In germline, CDR1 is SGHRS, CDR2 YFSETQ. The CDR3 loop spans 13 amino acids. V dropped 0 bases and J dropped 1 base, with 4 bases sitting between them. The CDR3 loop is CASSLAGNTEAFF. DNA for the CDR3: TGCGCCAGCAGCTTGGCAGGGAACACTGAAGCTTTCTTT.

This chain uses TRBV2 with TRBJ1-1; 7 positions agree with TRBD1. V was clipped by 1 base and J by 9 bases; unmatched bases: 11. The CDR3 consists of 15 residues. Germline values: CDR1 SNHLY, CDR2 FYNNEI. CDR3 region: CASSEEQTGKNKAFF. DNA of the CDR3: TGTGCCAGCAGTGAAGAACAGACAGGGAAGAATAAAGCTTTCTTT.

The J gene is TRBJ2-1, the V gene TRBV27; a weak D match, TRBD2 (7 bases). CDR1 MNHEY and CDR2 SMNVEV come from the germline V gene (reference sequence). The CDR3 length is 14 residues. V lost 4 bases, J lost 6 bases, and 13 bases lay in between. CDR3 sequence (DNA): TGTGCCAGCAGTTACAGGGCGGGGGTCAATGAGCAGTTCTTC. Translating gives CASSYRAGVNEQFF.

The rearrangement uses TRBV14 and TRBJ1-1; no firm D call. Germline lookup yields CDR1 SGHDN and CDR2 FVKESK. The CDR3 is 13 amino acids. Trimming pared 1 base from V and 6 bases from J, leaving 9 bases between. CDR3: CASSQVTGAEAFF. The DNA of the CDR3 is TGTGCCAGCAGCCAAGTAACGGGAGCTGAAGCTTTCTTT.

The V call is TRBV2, the J call TRBJ2-7, with 10 bases fitting TRBD2. Germline lookup yields CDR1 SNHLY and CDR2 FYNNEI. Germline trimming cut 3 bases from V and 7 bases from J; bases unmatched to any gene: 12. The CDR3 sequence is 16 residues long. CDR3 sequence: CASSEDFLAGGQEQYF. The CDR3, as DNA: TGTGCCAGCAGTGAGGACTTTTTAGCGGGAGGACAAGAGCAGTACTTC.

The gene calls are TRBV4-1 and TRBJ2-5, with no clear D. CDR1 and CDR2 (germline): MGHRA, YSYEKL. V lost 0 bases to trimming and J lost 3 bases, with 5 bases between them. The CDR3 has 13 residues. The CDR3 sequence: CASSQDEEETQYF. The CDR3 nucleotides are TGCGCCAGCAGCCAAGATGAGGAAGAGACCCAGTACTTC.

This clone showed up just a few times. The J gene is TRBJ1-5, the V gene TRBV30; TRBD1 matches at 7 bases. The CDR3 spans 13 residues. The germline CDR1 and CDR2 sequences are GTSNPN and SVGIG (reference sequence). The V gene end was trimmed by 3 bases and the J gene end by 4 bases; junction bases not matched to a gene: 3. The CDR3 nucleotides read TGTGCCTGGAGCCAACAGGGGAATCAGCCCCAGCATTTT. Translated, it gives CAWSQQGNQPQHF.

The rearrangement joins TRBV2 to TRBJ2-1; D not resolved. V gave up 3 bases and J gave up 10 bases, with 4 bases separating them. The CDR3 covers 10 residues. Per germline, CDR1 SNHLY and CDR2 FYNNEI. This chain's CDR3 is CASSETEQFF. The CDR3, as DNA: TGTGCCAGCAGTGAGACAGAGCAGTTCTTC.

This chain uses TRBV7-9 with TRBJ2-7; D remains ambiguous. With 8 bases removed from V and 7 bases from J, the gap between germline ends came to 15 bases. Germline values: CDR1 SEHNR, CDR2 FQNEAQ (reference sequence). CDR3 length: 12 residues. CDR3 in DNA: TGTGCCAGCCAAGCTATCGGTCGGGAGCAGTACTTC. Protein product: CASQAIGREQYF.

This chain connects TRBV4-1 to TRBJ2-5; 10 nucleotides agree with TRBD2. CDR3 length: 15 residues. Germline lookup yields CDR1 MGHRA and CDR2 YSYEKL. The trim removed 7 bases at V and 5 bases at J, leaving 10 bases unmatched. The CDR3 reads CASKTIAGGSETQYF. The CDR3 region has the DNA TGCGCCAGCAAGACTATAGCGGGAGGTTCCGAGACCCAGTACTTC.

The chain joins TRBV11-1 to TRBJ1-1, with 7 bases aligning to TRBD1. This CDR3 comprises 13 residues. V lost 6 bases to trimming and J lost 4 bases; unmatched junction nucleotides: 5. CDR1 is SGHAT, CDR2 FQDESV, per germline (reference sequence). The DNA of the CDR3 is TGTGCCAGCAGAGCTCCAGGGGGCACTGAAGCTTTCTTT. It encodes CASRAPGGTEAFF. The full variable domain, rest sourced from reference TRBV11-1 and TRBJ1-1, is EAEVAQSPRYKITEKSQAVAFWCDPISGHATLYWYRQILGQGPELLVQFQDESVVDDSQLPKDRFSAERLKGVDSTLKIQPAELGDSAMYLCASRAPGGTEAFFGQGTRLTVV.

This rearrangement joins TRBV11-2 to TRBJ2-5, with D possibly being TRBD2 (5 bases). Germline V gene lookup returns CDR1 SGHAT and CDR2 FQNNGV. CDR3 length: 14 residues. The V end lost 5 bases, the J end lost 5 bases, and 15 bases lay between the germline ends. In DNA, the CDR3 is TGTGCCAGCAGCAGAGGGCCCACCCCGGAGACCCAGTACTTC. It specifies CASSRGPTPETQYF.

The chain combines TRBV5-1 with TRBJ2-2; the match to TRBD1 covers 7 bases. There are 15 residues in the CDR3. The germline CDR1 and CDR2 sequences are SGHRS and YFSETQ. Trimming took 1 base from V and 6 from J; bases not matched to a gene: 6. Here the CDR3 DNA reads TGCGCCAGCAGCTTGCTGACAGGGAGCCCCGGGGAGCTGTTTTTT. It translates to CASSLLTGSPGELFF. Supplemented by reference TRBV5-1 and TRBJ2-2, the full variable domain reads KAGVTQTPRYLIKTRGQQVTLSCSPISGHRSVSWYQQTPGQGLQFLFEYFSETQRNKGNFPGRFSGRQFSNSRSEMNVSTLELGDSALYLCASSLLTGSPGELFFGEGSRLTVL.

This chain uses TRBV4-2 with TRBJ2-1; 10 bases are shared with TRBD2. This CDR3 is 16 amino acids long. After removal of 3 bases from V and 3 bases from J, the junction contained 5 bases not matched to a gene. CDR1 LGHNA and CDR2 YNFKEQ come from the germline V gene. Written as DNA, the CDR3 is TGTGCCAGCAGCCATGCAACTAGCGGGGTCTACAATGAGCAGTTCTTC. It yields the protein CASSHATSGVYNEQFF.